This entry lists 22 T cell receptor beta chains sequenced from one sample in a study of cytomegalovirus exposure and HLA in healthy donors. 60 Vbeta and 13 Jbeta primers were used in PCR. The table came from immunoSEQ multiplex PCR; TCRdb's copy has only in-frame clones and leaves some out. The data hold 150,000 to 200,000 clones, with just over 75% observed a single time. The material sequenced was PBMCs. Receptor source: a woman aged 40 to 55 in good health and CMV-seronegative.

The gene calls are TRBV28 and TRBJ1-2; the D gene is possibly TRBD1 (6 bases). Germline loops: CDR1 MDHEN, CDR2 SYDVKM. This CDR3 has 13 residues. V shed 5 bases and J shed 7 bases, with 14 bases lying between them. In nucleotides, the CDR3 is TGTGCCAGCAGTCTAGATGGGGGCAGTGGCTACACCTTC. Its protein product is CASSLDGGSGYTF.

CDR3 DNA sequence: TGCAGCGTTGCGGAGCCAGCCTATGGCTACACCTTC. Encoded protein: CSVAEPAYGYTF. The rearrangement links TRBV29-1 to TRBJ1-2; D gene ambiguous. The length of the CDR3 is 12 residues. Germline-derived CDR1 and CDR2 are SQVTM and ANQGSEA. V lost 4 bases and J lost 4, with 10 bases in between.

The genes are TRBV19 and TRBJ1-2, with 11 bases aligning to TRBD1. The junction had 9 bases not matched to a gene; V was cut back by 7 bases and J by 5 bases. This CDR3 comprises 15 residues. From germline, CDR1 is LNHDA and CDR2 SQIVND (reference sequence). The CDR3 protein is CASTLLGQGGYGYTF. The DNA of the CDR3 is TGTGCCAGTACCCTCTTGGGACAGGGGGGGTATGGCTACACCTTC.

V usage is TRBV5-1 and J usage is TRBJ2-1; the D gene is possibly TRBD1 (5 bases). V was pared by 0 bases and J by 0 bases, with 7 bases between. CDR1 and CDR2 from the germline V gene are SGHRS and YFSETQ. CDR3 size: 15 residues. CDR3 region: CASSLVTDSYNEQFF. CDR3 nucleotide sequence: TGCGCCAGCAGCTTGGTGACAGACTCCTACAATGAGCAGTTCTTC. Full variable domain (rest looked up from reference TRBV5-1 and TRBJ2-1): KAGVTQTPRYLIKTRGQQVTLSCSPISGHRSVSWYQQTPGQGLQFLFEYFSETQRNKGNFPGRFSGRQFSNSRSEMNVSTLELGDSALYLCASSLVTDSYNEQFFGPGTRLTVL.

The chain is built from TRBV9 and TRBJ2-3; D remains ambiguous. The CDR3 runs 15 residues. CDR1 is SGDLS and CDR2 is YYNGEE in the germline V gene. V lost 2 bases, J lost 0 bases, and 10 bases lay in between. CDR3 amino acids: CASSVLPTSTDTQYF. CDR3 DNA: TGTGCCAGCAGCGTCCTACCCACTAGCACAGATACGCAGTATTTT. Variable domain in full (rest from reference TRBV9 and TRBJ2-3): DSGVTQTPKHLITATGQRVTLRCSPRSGDLSVYWYQQSLDQGLQFLIQYYNGEERAKGNILERFSAQQFPDLHSELNLSSLELGDSALYFCASSVLPTSTDTQYFGPGTRLTVL.

This chain connects TRBV18 to TRBJ1-4; D is possibly TRBD1 (5 bases). The V end lost 2 bases, the J end lost 10 bases, and 17 bases lay between the germline ends. This CDR3 contains 15 residues. Germline values: CDR1 KGHSH, CDR2 LQKENI. CDR3 nucleotide sequence: TGTGCCAGCTCACCAATTGGGACTCGGAGCGGAAAACTGTTTTTT. Amino acids: CASSPIGTRSGKLFF.

V usage is TRBV14 and J usage is TRBJ2-3; TRBD2 might be the D (6 bases). Per germline, CDR1 SGHDN and CDR2 FVKESK. The CDR3 totals 15 residues. The germline V and J ends were trimmed by 4 bases and 5 bases, with 16 bases remaining between them. The CDR3 sequence is CASSRYSGGKDTQYF. Written as DNA, the CDR3 is TGTGCCAGCAGCCGCTATAGCGGAGGAAAAGATACGCAGTATTTT.

The rearrangement uses TRBV28 and TRBJ1-2; 10 bases match TRBD1. This CDR3 contains 14 residues. V was pared by 3 bases and J by 4 bases, with 2 bases of the junction left unmatched. The germline V gene has CDR1 MDHEN and CDR2 SYDVKM. The CDR3 protein is CASSFGQGVYGYTF. The CDR3 nucleotides are TGTGCCAGCAGTTTCGGACAGGGGGTCTATGGCTACACCTTC.

The chain has TRBV29-1 and TRBJ1-2; D ambiguous. Germline CDR1 reads SQVTM; CDR2 reads ANQGSEA. The CDR3 totals 12 residues. V gave up 0 bases and J gave up 6 bases, with 8 bases separating them. Here the CDR3 DNA reads TGCAGCGTTGAAGATCTTCAGGATGGCTACACCTTC. Translation gives CSVEDLQDGYTF.

V usage is TRBV6-6 and J usage is TRBJ2-7; 10 bases fit TRBD2. Unmatched junction bases numbered 5, after V lost 8 bases and J lost 1 base. Germline lookup yields CDR1 MNHNY and CDR2 SVGAGI (reference sequence). The CDR3 consists of 14 residues. The CDR3: CASAGTSDSYEQYF. The CDR3 nucleotides are TGTGCCAGCGCTGGGACTAGCGATTCCTACGAGCAGTACTTC.

The chain is built from TRBV19 and TRBJ1-2, with 7 bases aligning to TRBD1. CDR1 and CDR2 (germline): LNHDA, SQIVND (reference sequence). The V segment lost 3 bases and the J segment 0 bases; nucleotides outside the gene matches: 10. The CDR3 runs 17 residues. The CDR3 loop reads CASSIGRDRSSNYGYTF. CDR3 coding DNA: TGTGCCAGTAGTATTGGTCGGGACAGATCGTCTAACTATGGCTACACCTTC.

This clone was counted once. The chain links TRBV5-1 to TRBJ2-5, with D unresolved. This CDR3 is built from 16 residues. Germline V gives CDR1 SGHRS, CDR2 YFSETQ. V was clipped by 4 bases and J by 1 base, with 17 bases between them. The CDR3 loop is CASSDSARLVQETQYF. CDR3 nucleotides: TGCGCCAGCAGCGACTCCGCGAGGCTGGTCCAAGAGACCCAGTACTTC.

V usage is TRBV30 and J usage is TRBJ2-3, with 9 bases lining up with TRBD2. The germline gives CDR1 GTSNPN, CDR2 SVGIG (reference sequence). The V gene end was trimmed by 3 bases and the J gene end by 6 bases; junction bases not matched to a gene: 16. This CDR3 spans 17 amino acids. For the CDR3, the DNA is TGTGCCTGGAGGTCCATGGGGGGCGGGAGGGCCAGGGATACGCAGTATTTT. Encoded protein: CAWRSMGGGRARDTQYF.

Worth noting for this clone: Germline is not matched at one junction end, which may reflect a read error. The V call is TRBV29-1, the J call TRBJ2-2, with a tentative D call TRBD2 (6 bases). This CDR3 comprises 13 residues. The germline gives CDR1 SQVTM, CDR2 ANQGSEA. The CDR3 bases are TGCAGCGTTGAAAAACCCCCGATCGGGGGGCTGTTTTTT. This gives the protein CSVEKPPIGGLFF.

This clone is a singleton in its sample. The germline gene is not matched at one end of the junction; a read error may be the cause. CDR3 DNA: TGTGCTAGCAGCCCGACGGGAACGAACACCATATATTTT. This translates into CASSPTGTNTIYF. V and J are TRBV7-7 and TRBJ1-3; no firm D call. Germline CDR1 and CDR2: SSHAT and FNYEAQ (reference sequence). The CDR3 length is 13 residues.

The V call is TRBV9, the J call TRBJ2-5; D might be TRBD1 (6 bases). The CDR3 is made up of 15 amino acids. CDR1 SGDLS and CDR2 YYNGEE come from the germline V gene. The ends were cut back, 0 bases at V and 1 base at J, with 10 bases in the middle. The CDR3 sequence: CASSVGGRTQETQYF. The CDR3 coding sequence is TGTGCCAGCAGCGTAGGGGGGCGGACCCAAGAGACCCAGTACTTC. The full variable domain, its missing parts supplied by reference TRBV9 and TRBJ2-5, is DSGVTQTPKHLITATGQRVTLRCSPRSGDLSVYWYQQSLDQGLQFLIQYYNGEERAKGNILERFSAQQFPDLHSELNLSSLELGDSALYFCASSVGGRTQETQYFGPGTRLLVL.

The V and J genes are TRBV11-2 and TRBJ2-3; 12 bases are shared with TRBD2. Per germline, CDR1 SGHAT and CDR2 FQNNGV. CDR3 length: 15 residues. V lost 1 base to trimming and J lost 10 bases; unmatched junction nucleotides: 6. The CDR3 is CASSLGSSGRGSQYF. DNA of the CDR3: TGTGCCAGCAGCTTAGGTTCTAGCGGGAGGGGATCGCAGTATTTT.

This chain links TRBV14 with TRBJ2-3; D may be TRBD1 (5 bases). Per germline, CDR1 SGHDN and CDR2 FVKESK. The CDR3 is 13 residues long. V was pared by 4 bases and J by 4 bases, with 9 bases between. CDR3 coding DNA: TGTGCCAGCAGCCGCAGGGTTGCAGATACGCAGTATTTT. Translated: CASSRRVADTQYF.

V usage is TRBV5-1 and J usage is TRBJ1-4, with 7 positions matching TRBD1. The V gene's germline CDR1 is SGHRS and CDR2 YFSETQ. CDR3 length: 16 amino acids. V trimming: 0 bases; J trimming: 2 bases; junction bases outside the gene matches: 4. DNA for the CDR3: TGCGCCAGCAGCTTGGAGGGGGCGGCCACTAATGAAAAACTGTTTTTT. This codes for CASSLEGAATNEKLFF.

The V call is TRBV10-3, the J call TRBJ2-5; 11 bases are a match to TRBD2. V trimming: 2 bases; J trimming: 4 bases; junction bases outside the gene matches: 12. This CDR3 region has 18 residues. Germline values: CDR1 ENHRY, CDR2 SYGVKD. The CDR3 nucleotides are TGTGCCATCAGTGAGGGGACTAGCGGACCAAGTGGGGTAGAGACCCAGTACTTC. Translated, it gives CAISEGTSGPSGVETQYF.

The chain links TRBV29-1 to TRBJ1-5; D is uncertain. Germline CDR1 reads SQVTM; CDR2 reads ANQGSEA. The CDR3 covers 12 residues. The V end was cut by 4 bases, the J end by 5 bases, with 9 bases between. The CDR3 region has the DNA TGCAGCGTTGGAGACCCGGATCAGCCCCAGCATTTT. Its protein is CSVGDPDQPQHF.

This chain joins TRBV6-5 and TRBJ2-5; possible D gene TRBD1, 6 bases. There are 14 residues in the CDR3. The V gene lost 5 bases and the J gene lost 4 bases, with 14 bases spanning the gap. Germline V gives CDR1 MNHEY, CDR2 SVGAGI. As DNA, the CDR3 is TGTGCCAGCAGTAAGCCGGCCAGGGGAGAGACCCAGTACTTC. The encoded protein is CASSKPARGETQYF.